The clone carrying this TCR beta chain came up a few times. The antigen remains unidentified. The germline CDR1 and CDR2 sequences are SGHTA and FQGNSA. V gave up 4 bases and J gave up 5 bases; unmatched junction bases: 13. This CDR3 has 17 residues. The data were taken from a study of beta chain features in type 1 diabetes. About the study: No patient-donor differences in age, gender, total cells or subset yield.

Reverse transcription of all isolated RNA meant that expressed TCRB transcripts were sequenced. Clones were read by immunoSEQ multiplex PCR, and TCRdb kept only the in-frame ones, dropping some. The sample lists under 350,000 clones, approximately 8.1% seen once, with roughly 1% in the top ten. General study results and limits: Fewer insertions but more deletions were seen at VDJ junctions in type 1 diabetes patients. Shorter templates might be favored by PCR, equally in patients and controls. Whether HLA type affects TCRB rearrangement stayed undetermined in the present work.

The clonotype comes from a woman younger than 35 in good health. The chain carries TRBV7-2 and TRBJ2-1; 8 nucleotides line up with TRBD2. The sequenced sample consisted of central memory CD4+ T cells from blood. The CDR3 sequence: CASSSPPGGRMDNEQFF. The DNA for the CDR3 is TGTGCCAGCAGCTCTCCCCCGGGGGGGCGCATGGACAATGAGCAGTTCTTC.